This TCR beta chain was sequenced for a study of cytomegalovirus exposure and HLA in healthy donors. Study-wide background: Per a later analysis, the roughly 640 first-cohort and more than 100 validation repertoires shared one platform.

V lost 2 bases and J 4 bases, leaving 8 bases between the germline ends. Germline values: CDR1 KGHSH, CDR2 LQKENI. CDR3 size: 13 residues. TCRdb keeps only in-frame clones here, not all; method: immunoSEQ multiplex PCR. The repertoire consists of roughly 250,000 clones, with roughly 89% occurring once and the leading ten covering more than 0.35%. Study-level points and caveats: That first-cohort TCR clusters tended to co-occur in the 95 to 150 validation repertoires was found in a later analysis.

Comment on this clone: The target antigen is unknown.

The sample was PBMCs. The receptor was isolated from a woman younger than 35 in good health and CMV-seronegative. This rearrangement joins TRBV18 to TRBJ2-5; D perhaps matches TRBD2 (6 bases). The DNA of the CDR3 is TGTGCCAGCTCACCAGGAGGGAGAGAGACCCAGTACTTC. This translates into CASSPGGRETQYF.